The clone carrying this T cell receptor (beta chain) was seen at least ten times. TCRdb reprocessed the RACE reads with MiXCR, giving one entry per CDR3 protein. The data contain under 65,000 distinct CDR3 sequences, over 8% of them singletons. This sample's time point: pre-sensitization, week 0. Documented treatment: therapeutic diphenylcyclopropenone sensitization with weekly scalp DPC. Total RNA was isolated from whole blood that had not been fractionated. The CDR3 length is 13 residues. V was cut by 2 bases and J by 8 bases, with 10 bases left in between. Germline V CDR1 and CDR2: SGHDN, FVKESK. This record comes from a study of human T cells and chemical hapten exposure.

The source material was whole blood, sampled in connection with sensitization to the hapten diphenylcyclopropenone (DPC). The chain has TRBV14 and TRBJ2-1, with D tentatively TRBD2 (5 bases). This sequence originates from a woman between 35 and 50 years old with alopecia areata. Some clones in this sample may be carry-over from other donors' samples. CDR3 coding DNA: TGTGCCAGCAGCCAAACGCTAGCCCATGAGCAGTTCTTC. It is translated as CASSQTLAHEQFF.